This T cell receptor (beta chain) stems from a study of type 1 regulatory T cells. Background on the study: T-allo10 is a Tr1-enriched, alloantigen-specific CD4 T cell product made in vitro.

In TCRdb, the reads were re-called with MiXCR into one record per CDR3 protein. The sample shows approximately 97,000 distinct CDR3 sequences, about a third of them seen only once. The CDR3 covers 14 residues. Germline CDR1 reads SQVTM; CDR2 reads ANQGSEA. V was clipped by 4 bases and J by 0 bases, with 11 bases between them. The chain has TRBV29-1 and TRBJ2-3, with a tentative D call TRBD1 (6 bases). Sample: CD4+ T cells, either the whole sample or a sorted fraction (not recorded which). This receptor was taken from a human donor in good health. The CDR3 reads CSVAKGHSTDTQYF. As DNA, the CDR3 is TGCAGCGTTGCAAAGGGACACAGCACAGATACGCAGTATTTT.